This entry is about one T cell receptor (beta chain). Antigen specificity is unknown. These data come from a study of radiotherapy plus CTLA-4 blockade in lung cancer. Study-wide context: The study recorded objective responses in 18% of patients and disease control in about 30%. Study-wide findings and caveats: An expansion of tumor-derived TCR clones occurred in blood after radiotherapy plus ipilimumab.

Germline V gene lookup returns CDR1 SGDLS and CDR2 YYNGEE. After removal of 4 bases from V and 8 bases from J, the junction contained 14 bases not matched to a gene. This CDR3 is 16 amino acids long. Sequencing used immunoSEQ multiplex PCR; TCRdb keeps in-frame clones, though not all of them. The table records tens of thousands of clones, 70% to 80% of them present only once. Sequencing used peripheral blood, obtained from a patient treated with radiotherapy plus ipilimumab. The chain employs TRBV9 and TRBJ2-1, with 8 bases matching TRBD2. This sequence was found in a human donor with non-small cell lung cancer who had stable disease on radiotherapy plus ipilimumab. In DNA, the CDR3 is TGTGCCAGCAGCCCACGGGGGGGCTTCCTTATCGATGAGCAGTTCTTC. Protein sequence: CASSPRGGFLIDEQFF.